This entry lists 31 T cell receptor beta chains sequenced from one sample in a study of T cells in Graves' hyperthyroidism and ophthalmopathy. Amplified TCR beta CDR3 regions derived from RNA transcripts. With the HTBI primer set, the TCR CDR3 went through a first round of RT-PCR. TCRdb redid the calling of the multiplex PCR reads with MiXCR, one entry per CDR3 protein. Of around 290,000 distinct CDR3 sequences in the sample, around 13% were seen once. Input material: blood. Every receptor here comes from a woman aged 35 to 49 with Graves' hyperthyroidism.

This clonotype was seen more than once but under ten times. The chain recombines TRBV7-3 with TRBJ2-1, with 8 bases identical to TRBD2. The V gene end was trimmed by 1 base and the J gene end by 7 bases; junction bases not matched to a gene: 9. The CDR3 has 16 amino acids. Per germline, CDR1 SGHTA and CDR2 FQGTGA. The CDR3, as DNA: TGTGCCAGCAGCTTAAACCCGGGAGGGCCCGAGAATGAGCAGTTCTTC. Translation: CASSLNPGGPENEQFF. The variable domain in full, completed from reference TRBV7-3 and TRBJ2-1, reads GAGVSQTPSNKVTEKGKYVELRCDPISGHTALYWYRQSLGQGPEFLIYFQGTGAADDSGLPNDRFFAVRPEGSVSTLKIQRTERGDSAVYLCASSLNPGGPENEQFFGPGTRLTVL.

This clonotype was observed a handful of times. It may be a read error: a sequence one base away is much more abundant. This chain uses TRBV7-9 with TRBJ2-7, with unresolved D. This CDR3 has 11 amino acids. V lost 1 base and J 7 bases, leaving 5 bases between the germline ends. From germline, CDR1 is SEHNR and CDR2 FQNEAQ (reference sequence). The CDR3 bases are TGTGCCAGCAGCTTAGAACAGGAGCAGTACTTC. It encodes CASSLEQEQYF.

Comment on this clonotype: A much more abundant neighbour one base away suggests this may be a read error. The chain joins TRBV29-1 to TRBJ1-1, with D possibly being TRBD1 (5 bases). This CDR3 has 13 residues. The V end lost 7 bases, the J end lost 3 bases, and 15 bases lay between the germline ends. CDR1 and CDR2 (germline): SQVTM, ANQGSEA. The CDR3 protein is CSAHTRGDTEAFF. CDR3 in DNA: TGCAGCGCCCACACTCGGGGGGACACTGAAGCTTTCTTT.

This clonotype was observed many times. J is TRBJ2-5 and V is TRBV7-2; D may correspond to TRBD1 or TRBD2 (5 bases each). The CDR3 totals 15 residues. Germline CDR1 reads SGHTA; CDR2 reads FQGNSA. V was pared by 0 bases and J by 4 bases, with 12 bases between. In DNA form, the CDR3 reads TGTGCCAGCAGCTTAGCGTCCCGGGACGGAGAGACCCAGTACTTC. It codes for CASSLASRDGETQYF.

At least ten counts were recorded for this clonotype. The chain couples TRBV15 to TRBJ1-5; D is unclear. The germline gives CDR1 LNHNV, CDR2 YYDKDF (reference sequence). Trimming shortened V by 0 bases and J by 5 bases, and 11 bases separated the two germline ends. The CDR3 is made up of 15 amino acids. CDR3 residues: CATSRDGRSDQPQHF. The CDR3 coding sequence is TGTGCCACCAGCAGAGATGGCCGGTCCGATCAGCCCCAGCATTTT.

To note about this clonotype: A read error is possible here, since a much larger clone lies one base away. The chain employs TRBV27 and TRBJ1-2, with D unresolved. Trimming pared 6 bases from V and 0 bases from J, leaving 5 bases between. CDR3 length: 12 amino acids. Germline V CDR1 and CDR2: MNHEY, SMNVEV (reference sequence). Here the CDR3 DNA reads TGTGCCAGCAGCGAAACTAACTATGGCTACACCTTC. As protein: CASSETNYGYTF.

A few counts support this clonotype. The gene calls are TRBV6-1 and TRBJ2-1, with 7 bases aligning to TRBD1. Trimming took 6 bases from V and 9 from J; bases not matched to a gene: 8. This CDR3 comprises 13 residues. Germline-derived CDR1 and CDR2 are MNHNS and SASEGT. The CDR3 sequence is CASRRDSLGEQFF. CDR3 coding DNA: TGTGCCAGCAGGAGGGACAGCCTAGGTGAGCAGTTCTTC.

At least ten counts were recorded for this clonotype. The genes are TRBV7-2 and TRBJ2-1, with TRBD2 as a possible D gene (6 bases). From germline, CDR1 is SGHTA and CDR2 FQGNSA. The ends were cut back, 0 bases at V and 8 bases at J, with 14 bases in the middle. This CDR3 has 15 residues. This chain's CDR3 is CASSLASLAGYEQFF. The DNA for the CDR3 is TGTGCCAGCAGCTTAGCCTCACTAGCAGGCTATGAGCAGTTCTTC.

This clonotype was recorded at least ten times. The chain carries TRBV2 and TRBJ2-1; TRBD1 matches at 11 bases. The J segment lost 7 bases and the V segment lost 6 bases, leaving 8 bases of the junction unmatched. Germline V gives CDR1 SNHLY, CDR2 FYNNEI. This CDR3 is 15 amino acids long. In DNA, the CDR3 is TGTGCCAGCAGGGCCGGGACAGGGGGTAAGAATGAGCAGTTCTTC. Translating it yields CASRAGTGGKNEQFF.

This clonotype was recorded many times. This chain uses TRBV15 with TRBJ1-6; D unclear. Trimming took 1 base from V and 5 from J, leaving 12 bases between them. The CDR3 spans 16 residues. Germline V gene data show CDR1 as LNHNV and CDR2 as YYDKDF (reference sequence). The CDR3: CATSRGYLMNNSPLHF. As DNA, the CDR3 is TGTGCCACCAGCAGAGGGTACCTAATGAATAATTCACCCCTCCACTTT. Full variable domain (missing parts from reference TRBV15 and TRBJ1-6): DAMVIQNPRYQVTQFGKPVTLSCSQTLNHNVMYWYQQKSSQAPKLLFHYYDKDFNNEADTPDNFQSRRPNTSFCFLDIRSPGLGDTAMYLCATSRGYLMNNSPLHFGNGTRLTVT.

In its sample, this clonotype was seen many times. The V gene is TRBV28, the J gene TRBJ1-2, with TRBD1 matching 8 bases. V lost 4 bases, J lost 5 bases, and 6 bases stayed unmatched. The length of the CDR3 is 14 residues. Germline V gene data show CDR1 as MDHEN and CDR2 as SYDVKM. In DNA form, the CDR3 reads TGTGCCAGCAGTTCCGGACAGGGCCGGTATGGCTACACCTTC. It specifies CASSSGQGRYGYTF.

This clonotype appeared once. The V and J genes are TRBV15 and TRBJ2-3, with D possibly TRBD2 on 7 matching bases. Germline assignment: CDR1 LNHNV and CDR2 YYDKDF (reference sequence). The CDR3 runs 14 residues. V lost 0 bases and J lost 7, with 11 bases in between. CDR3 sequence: CATSREGGGYTQYF. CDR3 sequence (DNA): TGTGCCACCAGCAGAGAGGGAGGGGGGTATACGCAGTATTTT. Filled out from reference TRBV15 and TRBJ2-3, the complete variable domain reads DAMVIQNPRYQVTQFGKPVTLSCSQTLNHNVMYWYQQKSSQAPKLLFHYYDKDFNNEADTPDNFQSRRPNTSFCFLDIRSPGLGDTAMYLCATSREGGGYTQYFGPGTRLTVL.

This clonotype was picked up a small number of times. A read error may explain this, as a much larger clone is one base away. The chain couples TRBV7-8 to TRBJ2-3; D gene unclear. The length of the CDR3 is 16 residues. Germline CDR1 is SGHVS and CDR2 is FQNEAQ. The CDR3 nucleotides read TGTGCCGGCAGCTTAGTCGGCGGAGACCCGGCAGATACGCAGTATTTT. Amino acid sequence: CAGSLVGGDPADTQYF.

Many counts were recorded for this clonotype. The CDR3 DNA follows: TGTGCCAGCAGTCCTCGTGGGGCCAGAGATCAGCCCCAGCATTTT. This gives the protein CASSPRGARDQPQHF. The J gene is TRBJ1-5, the V gene TRBV2, with D perhaps TRBD1 (5 bases). With 5 bases removed from V and 5 bases from J, the gap between germline ends came to 16 bases. Per the germline V gene, CDR1 is SNHLY and CDR2 is FYNNEI. The CDR3 length is 15 residues. The whole variable domain, remainder taken from reference TRBV2 and TRBJ1-5, is EPEVTQTPSHQVTQMGQEVILRCVPISNHLYFYWYRQILGQKVEFLVSFYNNEISEKSEIFDDQFSVERPDGSNFTLKIRSTKLEDSAMYFCASSPRGARDQPQHFGDGTRLSIL.

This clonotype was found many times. The CDR3 loop is CASSPFTSSGRTDTQYF. CDR3 DNA: TGTGCCAGCAGCCCATTTACTAGTTCCGGTCGGACAGATACGCAGTATTTT. This chain links TRBV7-4 with TRBJ2-3; possible D gene TRBD2, 5 bases. CDR3 length: 17 amino acids. Germline loops: CDR1 SGHVT, CDR2 SQSDAQ. V was pared by 5 bases and J by 3 bases, with 21 bases between.

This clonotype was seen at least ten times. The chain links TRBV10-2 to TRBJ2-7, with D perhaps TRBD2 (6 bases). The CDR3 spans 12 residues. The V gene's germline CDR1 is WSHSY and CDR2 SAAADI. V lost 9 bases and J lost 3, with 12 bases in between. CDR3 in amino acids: CASTGGDYEQYF. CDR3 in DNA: TGCGCCAGTACAGGAGGGGACTACGAGCAGTACTTC.

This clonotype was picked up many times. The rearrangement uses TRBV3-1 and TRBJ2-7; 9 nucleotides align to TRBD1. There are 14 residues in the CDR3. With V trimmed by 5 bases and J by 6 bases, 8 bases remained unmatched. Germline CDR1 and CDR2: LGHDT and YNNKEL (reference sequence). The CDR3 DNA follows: TGTGCCAGCAGCAACAGGGGGCGAGATGGCGAGCAGTACTTC. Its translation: CASSNRGRDGEQYF.

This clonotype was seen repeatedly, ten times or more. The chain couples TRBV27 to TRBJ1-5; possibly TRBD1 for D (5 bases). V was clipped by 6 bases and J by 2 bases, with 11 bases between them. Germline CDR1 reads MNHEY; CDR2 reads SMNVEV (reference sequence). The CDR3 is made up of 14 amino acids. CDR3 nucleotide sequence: TGTGCCAGCAGGGCTCAGGGTGGCAATCAGCCCCAGCATTTT. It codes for CASRAQGGNQPQHF.

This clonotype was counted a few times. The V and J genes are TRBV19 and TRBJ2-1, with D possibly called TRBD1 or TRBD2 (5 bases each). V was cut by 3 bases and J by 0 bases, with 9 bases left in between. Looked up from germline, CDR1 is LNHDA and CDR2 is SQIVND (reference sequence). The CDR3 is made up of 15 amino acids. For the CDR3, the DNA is TGTGCCAGTAGTATGGGGACGCCCTCCTACAATGAGCAGTTCTTC. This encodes CASSMGTPSYNEQFF.

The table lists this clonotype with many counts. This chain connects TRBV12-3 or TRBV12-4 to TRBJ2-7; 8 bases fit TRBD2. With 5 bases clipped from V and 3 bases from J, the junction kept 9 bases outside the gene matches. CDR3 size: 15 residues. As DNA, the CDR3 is TGTGCCAGCAGTATCAGTAGCGGGATTCTCTACGAGCAGTACTTC. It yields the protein CASSISSGILYEQYF.

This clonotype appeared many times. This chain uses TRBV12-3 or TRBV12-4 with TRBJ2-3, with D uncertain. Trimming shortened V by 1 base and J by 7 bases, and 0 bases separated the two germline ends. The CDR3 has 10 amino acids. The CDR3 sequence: CASSLDTQYF. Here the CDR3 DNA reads TGTGCCAGCAGTTTAGATACGCAGTATTTT.

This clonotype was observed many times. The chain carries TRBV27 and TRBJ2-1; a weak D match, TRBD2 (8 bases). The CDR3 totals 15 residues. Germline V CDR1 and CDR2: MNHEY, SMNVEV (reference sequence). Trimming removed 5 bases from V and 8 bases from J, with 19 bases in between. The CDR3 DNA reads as TGTGCCAGCAGTCCTGCGGGACTAGGACAGGATGAGCAGTTCTTC. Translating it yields CASSPAGLGQDEQFF.

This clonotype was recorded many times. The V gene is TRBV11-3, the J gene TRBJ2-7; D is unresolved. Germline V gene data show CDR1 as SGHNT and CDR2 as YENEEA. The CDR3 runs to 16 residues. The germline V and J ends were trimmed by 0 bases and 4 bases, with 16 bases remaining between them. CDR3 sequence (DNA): TGTGCCAGCAGCTTAGAGACGGCCCTCGTAGGGTACGAGCAGTACTTC. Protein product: CASSLETALVGYEQYF.

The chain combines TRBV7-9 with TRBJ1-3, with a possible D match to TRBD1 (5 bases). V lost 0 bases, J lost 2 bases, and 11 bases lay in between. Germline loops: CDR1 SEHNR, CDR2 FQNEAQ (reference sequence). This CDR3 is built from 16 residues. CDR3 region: CASSLAEGRAGNTIYF. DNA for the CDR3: TGTGCCAGCAGCTTAGCGGAGGGGAGAGCTGGAAACACCATATATTTT.

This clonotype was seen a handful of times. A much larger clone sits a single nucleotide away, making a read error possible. DNA of the CDR3: TGTGCCAGCAGCTTAGTGCGGATGGCGGGAGGCTCCTACGAGCAGTACTTC. As protein: CASSLVRMAGGSYEQYF. This sequence joins TRBV7-8 and TRBJ2-7; 8 bases align to TRBD2. The CDR3 has 17 amino acids. V dropped 1 base and J dropped 0; count of bases not matched to a gene: 8. Germline V gene data show CDR1 as SGHVS and CDR2 as FQNEAQ.

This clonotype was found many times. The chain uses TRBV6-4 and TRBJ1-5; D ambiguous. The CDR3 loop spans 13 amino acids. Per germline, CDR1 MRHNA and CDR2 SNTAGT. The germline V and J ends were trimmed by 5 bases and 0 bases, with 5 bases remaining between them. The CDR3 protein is CASSSDSNQPQHF. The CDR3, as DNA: TGTGCCAGCAGTTCCGATAGCAATCAGCCCCAGCATTTT.

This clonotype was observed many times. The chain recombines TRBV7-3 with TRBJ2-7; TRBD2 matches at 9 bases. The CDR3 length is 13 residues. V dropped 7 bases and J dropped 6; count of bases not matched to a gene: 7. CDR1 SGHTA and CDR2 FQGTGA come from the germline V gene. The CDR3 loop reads CASTQLAGGEQYF. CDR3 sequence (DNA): TGTGCCAGCACCCAACTAGCGGGCGGCGAGCAGTACTTC.

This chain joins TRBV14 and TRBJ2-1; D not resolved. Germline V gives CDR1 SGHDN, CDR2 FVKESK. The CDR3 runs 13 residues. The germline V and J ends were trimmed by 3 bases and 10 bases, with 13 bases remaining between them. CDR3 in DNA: TGTGCCAGCAGCCATCAGAGCTGGGTCGAGCAGTTCTTC. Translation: CASSHQSWVEQFF.

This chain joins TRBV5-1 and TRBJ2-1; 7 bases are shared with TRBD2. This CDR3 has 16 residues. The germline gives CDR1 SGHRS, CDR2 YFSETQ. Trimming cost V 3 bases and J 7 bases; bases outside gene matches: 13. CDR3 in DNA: TGCGCCAGCAGCTCCTACCGGGCCACGGGGGGAAATGAGCAGTTCTTC. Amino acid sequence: CASSSYRATGGNEQFF.

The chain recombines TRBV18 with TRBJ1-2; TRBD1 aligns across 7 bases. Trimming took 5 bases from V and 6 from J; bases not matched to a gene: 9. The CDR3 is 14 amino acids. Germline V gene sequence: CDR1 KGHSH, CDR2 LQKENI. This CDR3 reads CASSTSTGKDGYTF. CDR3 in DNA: TGTGCCAGCTCAACCTCGACAGGGAAGGATGGCTACACCTTC.

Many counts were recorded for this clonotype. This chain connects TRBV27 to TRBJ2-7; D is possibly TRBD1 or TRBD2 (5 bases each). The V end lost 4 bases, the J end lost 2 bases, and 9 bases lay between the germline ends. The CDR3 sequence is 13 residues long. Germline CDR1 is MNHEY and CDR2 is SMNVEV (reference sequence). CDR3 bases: TGTGCCAGCAGTTCCGGGGCTACCTACGAGCAGTACTTC. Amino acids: CASSSGATYEQYF.